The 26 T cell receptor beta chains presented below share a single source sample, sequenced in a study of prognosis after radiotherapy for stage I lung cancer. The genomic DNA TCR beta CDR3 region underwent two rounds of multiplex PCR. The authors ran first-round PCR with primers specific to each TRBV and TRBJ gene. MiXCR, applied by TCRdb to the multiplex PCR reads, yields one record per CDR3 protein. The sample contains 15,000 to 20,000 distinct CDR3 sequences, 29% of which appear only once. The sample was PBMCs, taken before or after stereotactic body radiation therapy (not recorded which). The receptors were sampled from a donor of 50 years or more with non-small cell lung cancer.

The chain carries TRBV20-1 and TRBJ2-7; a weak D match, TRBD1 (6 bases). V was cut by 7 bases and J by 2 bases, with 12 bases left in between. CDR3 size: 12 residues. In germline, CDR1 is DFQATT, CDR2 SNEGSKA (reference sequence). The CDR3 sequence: CSGTVYTYEQYF. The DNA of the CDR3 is TGCAGTGGGACAGTCTACACCTACGAGCAGTACTTC.

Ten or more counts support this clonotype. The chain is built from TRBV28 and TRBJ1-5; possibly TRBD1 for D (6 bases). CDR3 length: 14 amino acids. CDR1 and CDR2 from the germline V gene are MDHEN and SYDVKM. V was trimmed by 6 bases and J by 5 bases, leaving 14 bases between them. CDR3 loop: CASSSIHRDQPQHF. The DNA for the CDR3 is TGTGCCAGCAGCTCGATCCACAGGGATCAGCCCCAGCATTTT.

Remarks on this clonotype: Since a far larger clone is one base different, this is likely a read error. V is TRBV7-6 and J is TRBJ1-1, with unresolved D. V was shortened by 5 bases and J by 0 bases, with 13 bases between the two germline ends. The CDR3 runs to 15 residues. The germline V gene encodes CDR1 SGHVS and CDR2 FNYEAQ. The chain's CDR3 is CASSHSQGLNTEAFF. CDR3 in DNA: TGTGCCAGCAGCCACTCCCAAGGGCTGAACACTGAAGCTTTCTTT.

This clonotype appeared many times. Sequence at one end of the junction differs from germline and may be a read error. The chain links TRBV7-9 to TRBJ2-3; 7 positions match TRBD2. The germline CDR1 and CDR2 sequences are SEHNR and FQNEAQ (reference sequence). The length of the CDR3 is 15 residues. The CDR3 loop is CASSLGGSGTDTQYF. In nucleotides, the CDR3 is TGTGCCAGCAGTTTAGGCGGGAGTGGGACAGATACGCAGTATTTT.

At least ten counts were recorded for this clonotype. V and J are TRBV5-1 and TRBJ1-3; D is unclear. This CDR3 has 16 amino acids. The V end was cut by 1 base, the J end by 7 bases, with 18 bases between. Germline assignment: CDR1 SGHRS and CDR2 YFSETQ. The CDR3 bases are TGCGCCAGCAGCTTGTCGTTTGGTTCACGGCGGAACACCATATATTTT. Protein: CASSLSFGSRRNTIYF.

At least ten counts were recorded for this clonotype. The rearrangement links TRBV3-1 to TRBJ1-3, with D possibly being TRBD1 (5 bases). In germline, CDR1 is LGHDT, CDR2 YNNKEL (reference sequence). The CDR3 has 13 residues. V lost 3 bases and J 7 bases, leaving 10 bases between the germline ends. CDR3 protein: CASSQQGANTIYF. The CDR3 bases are TGTGCCAGCAGCCAGCAAGGGGCGAACACCATATATTTT. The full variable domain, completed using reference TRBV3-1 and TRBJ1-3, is DTAVSQTPKYLVTQMGNDKSIKCEQNLGHDTMYWYKQDSKKFLKIMFSYNNKELIINETVPNRFSPKSPDKAHLNLHINSLELGDSAVYFCASSQQGANTIYFGEGSWLTVV.

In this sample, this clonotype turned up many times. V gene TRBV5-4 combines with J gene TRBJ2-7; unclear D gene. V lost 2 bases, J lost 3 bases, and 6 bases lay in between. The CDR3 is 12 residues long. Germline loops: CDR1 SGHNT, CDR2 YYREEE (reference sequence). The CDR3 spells CASSLDFYEQYF. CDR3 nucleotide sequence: TGTGCCAGCAGCTTAGACTTCTACGAGCAGTACTTC.

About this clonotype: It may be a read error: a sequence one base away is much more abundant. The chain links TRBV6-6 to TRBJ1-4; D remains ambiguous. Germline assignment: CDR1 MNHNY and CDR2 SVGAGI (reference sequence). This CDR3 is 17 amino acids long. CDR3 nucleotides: TGTGCCAGCAGTTACTCGTTTAGGACTACCTCTAATGAAAGACTGTTTTTT. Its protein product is CASSYSFRTTSNERLFF.

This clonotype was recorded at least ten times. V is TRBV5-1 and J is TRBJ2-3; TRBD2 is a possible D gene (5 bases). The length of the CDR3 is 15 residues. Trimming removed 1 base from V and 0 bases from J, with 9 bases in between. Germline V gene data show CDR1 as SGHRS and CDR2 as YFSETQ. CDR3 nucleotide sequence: TGCGCCAGCAGCTTGATGGGCGGGAGCACAGATACGCAGTATTTT. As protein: CASSLMGGSTDTQYF.

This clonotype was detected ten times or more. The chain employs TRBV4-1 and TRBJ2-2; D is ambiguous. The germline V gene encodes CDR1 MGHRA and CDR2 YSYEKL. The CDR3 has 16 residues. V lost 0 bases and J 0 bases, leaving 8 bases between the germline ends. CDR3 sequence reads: CASSQEFPANTGELFF. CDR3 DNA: TGCGCCAGCAGCCAAGAGTTTCCTGCGAACACCGGGGAGCTGTTTTTT.

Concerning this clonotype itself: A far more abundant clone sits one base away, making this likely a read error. The CDR3 DNA sequence: TGTGCCGGCAGCCCACAACAGGAAAGGGACACCGGGGAGCTGTTTTTT. It specifies CAGSPQQERDTGELFF. This rearrangement joins TRBV6-4 to TRBJ2-2; tentative D call: TRBD1 (5 bases). This CDR3 has 16 amino acids. The germline V gene encodes CDR1 MRHNA and CDR2 SNTAGT.

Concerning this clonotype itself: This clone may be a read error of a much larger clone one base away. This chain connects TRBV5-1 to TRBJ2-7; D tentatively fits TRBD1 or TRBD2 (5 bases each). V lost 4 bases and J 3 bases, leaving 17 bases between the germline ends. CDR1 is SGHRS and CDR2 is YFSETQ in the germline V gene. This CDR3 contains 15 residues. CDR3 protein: CASSHRQGSGYEQYF. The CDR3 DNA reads TGCGCCAGCAGCCACAGGCAGGGAAGCGGCTACGAGCAGTACTTC.

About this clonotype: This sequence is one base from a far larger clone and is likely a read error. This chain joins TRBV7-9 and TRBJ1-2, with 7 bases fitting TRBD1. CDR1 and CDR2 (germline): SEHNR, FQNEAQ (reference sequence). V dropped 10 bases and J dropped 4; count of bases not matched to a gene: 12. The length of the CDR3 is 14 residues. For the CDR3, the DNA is TGTGCCAACAGTCGACAGGGTTCGGTCTATGGCTACACCTTC. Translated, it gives CANSRQGSVYGYTF.

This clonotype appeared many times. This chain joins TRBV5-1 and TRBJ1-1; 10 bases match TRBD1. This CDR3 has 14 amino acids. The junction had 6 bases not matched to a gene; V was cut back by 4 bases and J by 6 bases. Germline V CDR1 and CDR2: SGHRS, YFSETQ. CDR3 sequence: CASSATGTGAEAFF. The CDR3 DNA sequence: TGCGCCAGCAGCGCTACCGGGACAGGGGCTGAAGCTTTCTTT.

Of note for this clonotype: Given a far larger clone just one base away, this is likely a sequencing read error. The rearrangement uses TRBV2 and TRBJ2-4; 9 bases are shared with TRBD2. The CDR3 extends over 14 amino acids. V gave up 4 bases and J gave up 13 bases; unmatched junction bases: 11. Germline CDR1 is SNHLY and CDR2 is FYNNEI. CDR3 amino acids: CASSGLAEQDTQYF. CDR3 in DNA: TGTGCCAGCAGTGGACTAGCGGAACAAGATACCCAGTACTTC. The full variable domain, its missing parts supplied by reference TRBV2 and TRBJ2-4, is EPEVTQTPSHQVTQMGQEVILRCVPISNHLYFYWYRQILGQKVEFLVSFYNNEISEKSEIFDDQFSVERPDGSNFTLKIRSTKLEDSAMYFCASSGLAEQDTQYFGAGTRLSVL.

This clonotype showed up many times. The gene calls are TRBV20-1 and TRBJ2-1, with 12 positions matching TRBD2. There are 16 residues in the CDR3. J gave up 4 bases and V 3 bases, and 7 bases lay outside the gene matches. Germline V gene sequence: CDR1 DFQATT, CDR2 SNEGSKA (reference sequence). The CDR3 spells CSARPWTSGIYNEQFF. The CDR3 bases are TGCAGTGCTAGGCCGTGGACTAGCGGGATATACAATGAGCAGTTCTTC.

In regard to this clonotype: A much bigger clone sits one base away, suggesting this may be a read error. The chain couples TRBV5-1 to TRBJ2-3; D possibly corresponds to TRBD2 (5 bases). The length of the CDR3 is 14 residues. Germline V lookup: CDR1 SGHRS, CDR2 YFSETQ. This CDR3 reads CTSSSAGSTDTQYF. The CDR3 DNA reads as TGCACCAGCAGCTCCGCGGGTAGCACAGATACGCAGTATTTT.

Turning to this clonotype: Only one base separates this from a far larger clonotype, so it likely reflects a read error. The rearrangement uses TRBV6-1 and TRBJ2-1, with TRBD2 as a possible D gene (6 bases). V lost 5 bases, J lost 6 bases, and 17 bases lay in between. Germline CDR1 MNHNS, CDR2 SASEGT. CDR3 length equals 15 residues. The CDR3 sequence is CASSSVLAESNEQFF. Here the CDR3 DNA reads TGTGCCAGCAGTTCCGTACTAGCAGAGAGCAATGAGCAGTTCTTC.

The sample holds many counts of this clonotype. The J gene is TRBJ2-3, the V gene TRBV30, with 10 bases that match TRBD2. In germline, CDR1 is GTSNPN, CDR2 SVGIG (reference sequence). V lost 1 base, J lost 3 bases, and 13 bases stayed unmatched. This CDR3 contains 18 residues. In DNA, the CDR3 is TGTGCCTGGAGTGGATCGGGACTAGCGAAGAGGTTGACAGATACGCAGTATTTT. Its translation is CAWSGSGLAKRLTDTQYF.

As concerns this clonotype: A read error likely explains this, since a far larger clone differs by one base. CDR3 residues: CASISGSYEQYF. The CDR3 region has the DNA TGTGCCAGCATTAGCGGATCCTACGAGCAGTACTTC. The V gene is TRBV6-8, the J gene TRBJ2-7; a possible D gene is TRBD2 (6 bases). The CDR3 is 12 amino acids. In germline, CDR1 is MNHGY, CDR2 SAAAGT. Trimming cost V 7 bases and J 1 base, with 8 bases left between them.

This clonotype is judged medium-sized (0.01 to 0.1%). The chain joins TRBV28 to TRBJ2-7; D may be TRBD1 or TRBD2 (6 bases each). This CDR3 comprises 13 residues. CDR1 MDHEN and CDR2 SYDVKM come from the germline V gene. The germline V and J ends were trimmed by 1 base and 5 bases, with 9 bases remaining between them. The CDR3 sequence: CASSLLRGDEQYF. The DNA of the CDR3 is TGTGCCAGCAGTTTATTGAGGGGGGACGAGCAGTACTTC.

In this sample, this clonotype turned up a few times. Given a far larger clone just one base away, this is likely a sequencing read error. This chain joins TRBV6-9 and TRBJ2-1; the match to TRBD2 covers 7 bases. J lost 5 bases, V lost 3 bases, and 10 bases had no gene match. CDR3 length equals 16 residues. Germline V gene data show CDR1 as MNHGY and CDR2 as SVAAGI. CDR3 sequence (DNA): TGTGCCAGCAGTTACCCGATCGGGGGGACCAACAATGAGCAGTTCTTC. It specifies CASSYPIGGTNNEQFF.

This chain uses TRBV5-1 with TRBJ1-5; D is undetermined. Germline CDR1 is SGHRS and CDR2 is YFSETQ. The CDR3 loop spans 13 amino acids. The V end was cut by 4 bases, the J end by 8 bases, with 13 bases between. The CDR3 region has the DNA TGCGCCAGCAGCACCGCGTGGGGAGAGCCCCAGCATTTT. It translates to CASSTAWGEPQHF.

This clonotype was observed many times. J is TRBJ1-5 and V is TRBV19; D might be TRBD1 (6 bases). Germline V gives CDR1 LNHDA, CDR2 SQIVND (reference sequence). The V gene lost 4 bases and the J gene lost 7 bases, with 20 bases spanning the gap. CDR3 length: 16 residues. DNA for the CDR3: TGTGCCAGTAGTACGTCGACAGGATTGGGAGGACAGCCCCAGCATTTT. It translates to CASSTSTGLGGQPQHF.

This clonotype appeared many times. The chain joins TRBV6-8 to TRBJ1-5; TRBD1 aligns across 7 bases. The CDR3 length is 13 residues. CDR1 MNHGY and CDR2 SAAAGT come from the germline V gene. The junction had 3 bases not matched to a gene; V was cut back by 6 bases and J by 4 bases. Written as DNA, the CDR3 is TGTGCCAGCAGACAGACAGGGAATCAGCCCCAGCATTTT. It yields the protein CASRQTGNQPQHF.

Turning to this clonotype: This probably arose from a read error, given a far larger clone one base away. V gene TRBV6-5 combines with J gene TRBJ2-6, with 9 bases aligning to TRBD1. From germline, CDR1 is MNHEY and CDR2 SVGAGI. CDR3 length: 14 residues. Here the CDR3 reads CSSSAQQGASVLTF. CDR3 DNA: TGTTCCAGCAGTGCCCAACAGGGGGCGAGTGTCCTGACTTTC.